The next 10 T cell receptor beta chains were all read from a single sample in a study of CXCR3-negative and CXCR3-positive naive CD8 T cells. Study-level findings and limits: TRB CDR3 hydrophobicity was greater in CXCR3-positive naive cells than in CXCR3-negative naive cells.

The libraries of TRB cDNA were constructed through 5' RACE using UMI labels. TCRdb re-called the 5' RACE reads; every CDR3 protein appears as one record, without DNA. This sample's table has about 150,000 distinct CDR3 sequences. The antigens for these receptors are not known. Sequenced: naive CXCR3+ CD8+ T cells from blood. The sample's subset: CD45RO-CCR7+CD27+CD95- naive CD8+ T cells expressing CXCR3 (TNR3+). These receptors all stem from a human donor in good health. Some clones in this sample may be carry-over from other donors' samples.

This chain connects TRBV9 to TRBJ2-1; the TCRdb D gene call, TRBD1, has no DNA to confirm it. The germline CDR1 and CDR2 sequences are SGDLS and YYNGEE. The CDR3 sequence is 17 residues long. The CDR3 loop is CASSVWVGESGQNEQFF. The full variable domain, its missing parts supplied by reference TRBV9 and TRBJ2-1, is DSGVTQTPKHLITATGQRVTLRCSPRSGDLSVYWYQQSLDQGLQFLIQYYNGEERAKGNILERFSAQQFPDLHSELNLSSLELGDSALYFCASSVWVGESGQNEQFFGPGTRLTVL.

The chain carries TRBV28 and TRBJ1-5; TCRdb lists TRBD1, though no DNA is available to test this call. The CDR3 loop spans 17 amino acids. Germline V gives CDR1 MDHEN, CDR2 SYDVKM. CDR3 protein: CASSPGVYRQGNQPQHF.

The rearrangement links TRBV19 to TRBJ2-7; TCRdb outputs TRBD1, but without DNA this stays unchecked. This CDR3 spans 16 amino acids. Per germline, CDR1 LNHDA and CDR2 SQIVND (reference sequence). CDR3 in amino acids: CASSISPLDGVYEQYF.

The V call is TRBV2, the J call TRBJ2-7; no DNA is available, so the TRBD1 call from TCRdb remains unchecked. Per the germline V gene, CDR1 is SNHLY and CDR2 is FYNNEI. The CDR3 contains 14 residues. The CDR3 protein is CASSAPGPSYEQYF.

This chain uses TRBV15 with TRBJ2-7; no DNA is available, so the TRBD1 call from TCRdb remains unchecked. Germline CDR1 and CDR2: LNHNV and YYDKDF (reference sequence). There are 14 residues in the CDR3. CDR3 in amino acids: CATSRVGAPYEQYF.

This CDR3 is CASSLYGDSSGNTIYF. The chain is built from TRBV27 and TRBJ1-3. This CDR3 is 16 amino acids long. Germline lookup yields CDR1 MNHEY and CDR2 SMNVEV (reference sequence).

V gene TRBV29-1 combines with J gene TRBJ2-7; the D call of TRBD1 rests on TCRdb alone, since no DNA is present to check it. The germline CDR1 and CDR2 sequences are SQVTM and ANQGSEA. The CDR3 has 12 amino acids. The CDR3 sequence is CSVVAGPYEQYF.

CDR3 residues: CSARATVNYGYTF. The chain recombines TRBV20-1 with TRBJ1-2; TCRdb's D call of TRBD1 is untestable without DNA. Germline V lookup: CDR1 DFQATT, CDR2 SNEGSKA (reference sequence). The CDR3 runs 13 residues.

The rearrangement joins TRBV4-1 to TRBJ2-5; TCRdb designates TRBD1, a call that cannot be tested without DNA. This CDR3 has 14 residues. Germline CDR1 is MGHRA and CDR2 is YSYEKL. CDR3 protein: CASSPTPGQETQYF.

The V gene is TRBV4-2, the J gene TRBJ2-7; as DNA is missing, the TRBD2 call by TCRdb cannot be tested. The length of the CDR3 is 15 residues. Germline loops: CDR1 LGHNA, CDR2 YNFKEQ. Here the CDR3 reads CASSQGLAGAYEQYF.